The rows below give T cell receptor beta chains drawn from one sample of a study of CD8 T cells in ankylosing spondylitis. TCRdb analysed the 5' RACE reads with MiXCR anew, one entry per CDR3 protein. This table holds under 450,000 distinct CDR3 sequences, 17% found once. The sequencing sample was made of blood, either unsorted or a sorted T cell fraction (not recorded which). Receptors were obtained from a male donor with ankylosing spondylitis. Each CDR3 is given without its conserved first and last residue.

>TRBV14|TRBJ2-3
ASSQDRGTLTDTQY
>TRBV7-9|TRBJ2-1
ASSLWGPEGYEQF
>TRBV20-1|TRBJ2-5
SANPGQGRETQY
>TRBV7-2|TRBJ1-1
ASTPLGGIATEAF
>TRBV6-5|TRBJ1-2
ASSYYETGTLGYT
>TRBV20-1|TRBJ2-5
SAPPYGSGETQY
>TRBV7-7|TRBJ1-1
AVGRGQNTEAF
>TRBV5-1|TRBJ2-7
ASSLAGGTGSVYEQY
>TRBV9|TRBJ1-1
ASSVVLIGPQNTEAF
>TRBV28|TRBJ2-7
ASSSRDKLSYEQY
>TRBV29-1|TRBJ1-2
SVEVVGGYT
>TRBV20-1|TRBJ1-3
SARRDRGDTIY
>TRBV6-5|TRBJ2-1
ASSYSRRGEQF
>TRBV20-1|TRBJ1-6
SARVDRGSSPLH
>TRBV5-1|TRBJ2-3
ASSLRPDTDTQY
>TRBV11-2|TRBJ1-5
ASSLDWAAAPYQPQH
>TRBV7-2|TRBJ2-1
ASSPDRARYNEQF
>TRBV10-3|TRBJ1-5
AISEAGSRGNQPQH
>TRBV27|TRBJ2-3
ASSLRTSGGTDTQY
>TRBV27|TRBJ1-2
ASSLKGADNYGYT
>TRBV7-3|TRBJ2-3
ASSLIGVDTQY
>TRBV5-1|TRBJ1-6
ASSPERTGKNSPLH
>TRBV10-1|TRBJ2-7
ATIGTETYEQY
>TRBV5-1|TRBJ1-1
ASSLSGQSYEAF
>TRBV29-1|TRBJ2-7
SVRQGANEQY
>TRBV5-1|TRBJ2-1
ASVLTSGSSYNEQF
>TRBV7-9|TRBJ1-1
ASSLMSGPTEAF
>TRBV7-9|TRBJ1-2
ASSVDGGNYGYT
>TRBV3-1|TRBJ1-2
ASSRGSTDGGYT
>TRBV6-4|TRBJ2-3
ASSPPGRELQSTDTQY
>TRBV20-1|TRBJ2-1
SADPRLDEQF
>TRBV20-1|TRBJ2-1
SAKTSGGMSYNEQF
>TRBV20-1|TRBJ2-1
SALQRTGTSGGDEQF
>TRBV28|TRBJ2-2
ASRQNRGPNTGELF
>TRBV5-1|TRBJ2-7
ASSYYEQY
>TRBV2|TRBJ2-1
ASKIAGNTYNEQF
>TRBV3-1|TRBJ2-1
ASSLWDRNNEQF
>TRBV7-2|TRBJ2-5
ASSLNRGPETQY
>TRBV6-5|TRBJ2-4
ASSYFAGSTGNIQY
>TRBV29-1|TRBJ2-2
SVEDRSSGVHTGELF
>TRBV3-1|TRBJ2-5
ASSQALTGGGGQETQY
>TRBV12-3/TRBV12-4|TRBJ2-5
ASSLAGTPETQY
>TRBV7-2|TRBJ2-2
ASREIGLAGATGELF
>TRBV20-1|TRBJ1-1
SASAGKANTEAF
>TRBV5-1|TRBJ1-2
ASSLQGISEGYT
>TRBV6-2/TRBV6-3|TRBJ2-2
ASRRTSGGNTGELF
>TRBV4-1|TRBJ2-7
ASSQGDWYEQY
>TRBV27|TRBJ1-2
ASSFRVEGYGYT
>TRBV11-2|TRBJ2-2
ASSISGRNAGELF
>TRBV30|TRBJ2-5
AWIVGETQY
>TRBV12-3/TRBV12-4|TRBJ2-7
ASSRTDSYEQY